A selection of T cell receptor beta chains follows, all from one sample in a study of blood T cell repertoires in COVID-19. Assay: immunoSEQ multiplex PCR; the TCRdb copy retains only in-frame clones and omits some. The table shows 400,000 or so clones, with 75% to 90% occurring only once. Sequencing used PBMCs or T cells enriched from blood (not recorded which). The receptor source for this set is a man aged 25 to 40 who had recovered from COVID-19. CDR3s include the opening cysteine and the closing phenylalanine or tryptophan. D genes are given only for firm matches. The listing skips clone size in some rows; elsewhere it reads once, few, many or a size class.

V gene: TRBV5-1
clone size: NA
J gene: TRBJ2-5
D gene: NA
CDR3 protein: CASSRGSSRQETQYF
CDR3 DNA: TGCGCCAGCAGCCGGGGGTCTAGCCGCCAAGAGACCCAGTACTTC

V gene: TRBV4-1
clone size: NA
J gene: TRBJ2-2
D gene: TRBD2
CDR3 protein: CASSQGPAGGGSGTGELFF
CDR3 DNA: TGCGCCAGCAGCCAAGGACCAGCGGGAGGTGGGTCAGGCACCGGGGAGCTGTTTTTT

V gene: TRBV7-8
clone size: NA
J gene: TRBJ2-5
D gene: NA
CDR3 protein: CASSRERAAETQYF
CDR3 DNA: TGTGCCAGCAGCCGAGAGAGGGCTGCGGAGACCCAGTACTTC

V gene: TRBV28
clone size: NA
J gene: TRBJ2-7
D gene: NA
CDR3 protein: CASSLSWEESYEQYF
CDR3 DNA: TGTGCCAGCAGTTTATCGTGGGAGGAGTCCTACGAGCAGTACTTC

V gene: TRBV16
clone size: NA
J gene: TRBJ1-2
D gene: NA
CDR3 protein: CASSQYRANYGYTF
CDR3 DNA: TGTGCCAGCAGCCAATACAGGGCTAACTATGGCTACACCTTC

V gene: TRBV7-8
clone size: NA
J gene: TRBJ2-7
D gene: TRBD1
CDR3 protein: CASSLGVGQGISYEQYF
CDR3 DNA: TGTGCCAGCAGCTTAGGGGTCGGACAGGGGATAAGCTACGAGCAGTACTTC

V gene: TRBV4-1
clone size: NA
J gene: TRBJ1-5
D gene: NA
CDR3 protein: CASSQRYLEGQPQHF
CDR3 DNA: TGCGCCAGCAGCCAGCGCTATCTGGAGGGTCAGCCCCAGCATTTT

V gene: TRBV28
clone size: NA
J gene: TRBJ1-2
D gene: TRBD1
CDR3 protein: CASSFTGAMNYGYTF
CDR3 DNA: TGTGCCAGCAGCTTTACAGGGGCGATGAACTATGGCTACACCTTC

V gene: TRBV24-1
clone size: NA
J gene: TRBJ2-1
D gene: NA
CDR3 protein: CATSDPNNEQFF
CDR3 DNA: TGTGCCACCAGTGATCCAAACAATGAGCAGTTCTTC

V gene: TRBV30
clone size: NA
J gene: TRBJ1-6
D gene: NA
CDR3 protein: CAWNRESGPSPLHF
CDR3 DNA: TGTGCCTGGAATCGGGAGTCCGGACCTTCACCCCTCCACTTT

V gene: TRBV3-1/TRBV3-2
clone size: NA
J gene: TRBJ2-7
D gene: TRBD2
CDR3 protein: CASRPTSGSPEQYF
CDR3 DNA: TGTGCCAGCAGGCCGACTAGCGGGAGTCCCGAGCAGTACTTC

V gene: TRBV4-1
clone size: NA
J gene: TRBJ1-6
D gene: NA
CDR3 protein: CASSLSYDRNYNSPLHF
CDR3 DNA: TGCGCCAGCAGCCTATCCTACGACAGGAACTATAATTCACCCCTCCACTTT

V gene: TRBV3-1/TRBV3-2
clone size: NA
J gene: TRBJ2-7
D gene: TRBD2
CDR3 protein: CASSLGLAAEQYF
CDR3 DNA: TGTGCCAGCAGCCTGGGACTAGCCGCCGAGCAGTACTTC

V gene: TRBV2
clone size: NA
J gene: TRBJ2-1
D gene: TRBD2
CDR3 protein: CASSWGGVTNEQFF
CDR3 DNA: TGTGCCAGCAGTTGGGGAGGGGTGACCAATGAGCAGTTCTTC

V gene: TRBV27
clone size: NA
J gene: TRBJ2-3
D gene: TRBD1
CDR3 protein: CASSAPRGLSLDTQYF
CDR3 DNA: TGTGCCAGCAGTGCACCCAGGGGGTTATCTCTGGATACGCAGTATTTT

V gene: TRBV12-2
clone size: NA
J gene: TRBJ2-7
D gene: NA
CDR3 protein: CASRSCEREGYEQYF
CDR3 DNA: TGTGCAAGTCGCTCGTGCGAGCGGGAGGGATACGAGCAGTACTTC

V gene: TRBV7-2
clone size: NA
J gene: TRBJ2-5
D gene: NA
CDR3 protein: CASSRGHLQETQYF
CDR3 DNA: TGTGCCAGCAGCCGGGGACATTTACAAGAGACCCAGTACTTC

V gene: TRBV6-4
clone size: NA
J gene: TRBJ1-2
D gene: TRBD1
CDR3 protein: CASSGDRALLKYGYTF
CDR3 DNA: TGTGCCAGCAGTGGGGACAGAGCCCTACTAAAATATGGCTACACCTTC

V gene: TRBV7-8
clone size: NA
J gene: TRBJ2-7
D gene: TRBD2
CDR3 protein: CASSQSGRVRNEQYF
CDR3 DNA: TGTGCCAGCAGTCAGAGCGGGAGGGTTCGGAACGAGCAGTACTTC

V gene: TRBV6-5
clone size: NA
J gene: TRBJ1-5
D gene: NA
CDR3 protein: CASTLFSGGNQPQHF
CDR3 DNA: TGTGCCAGCACCCTTTTCTCGGGTGGCAATCAGCCCCAGCATTTT

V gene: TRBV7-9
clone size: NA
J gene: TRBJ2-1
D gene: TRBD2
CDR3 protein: CASSPTWGSGTSGVNEQFF
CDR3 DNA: TGTGCCAGCAGCCCAACCTGGGGTAGCGGGACTAGCGGAGTCAATGAGCAGTTCTTC

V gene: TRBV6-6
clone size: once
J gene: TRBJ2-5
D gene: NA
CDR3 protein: CASSYSGGGETQYF
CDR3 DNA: TGTGCCAGCAGTTACTCGGGAGGCGGGGAGACCCAGTACTTC

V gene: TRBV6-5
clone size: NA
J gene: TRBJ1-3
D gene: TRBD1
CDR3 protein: CASTGTAGNTIYF
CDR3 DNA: TGTGCCAGCACGGGGACAGCTGGAAACACCATATATTTT

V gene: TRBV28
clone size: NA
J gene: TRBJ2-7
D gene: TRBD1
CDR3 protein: CASSTPGTAYEQYF
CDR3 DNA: TGTGCCAGCAGTACCCCCGGGACAGCCTACGAGCAGTACTTC

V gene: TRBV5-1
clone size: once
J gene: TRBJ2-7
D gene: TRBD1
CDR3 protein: CASSLILGTVAYEQYF
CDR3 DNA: TGCGCCAGCAGCTTGATCCTCGGGACAGTAGCCTACGAGCAGTACTTC

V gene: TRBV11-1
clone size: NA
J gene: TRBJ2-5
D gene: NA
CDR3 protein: CASSSRETQYF
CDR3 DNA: TGTGCCAGCAGCTCGAGGGAGACCCAGTACTTC

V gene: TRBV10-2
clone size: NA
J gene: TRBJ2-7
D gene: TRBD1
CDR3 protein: CASRRGSLGYEQYF
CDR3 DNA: TGCGCCAGCCGCAGGGGGTCCTTGGGCTACGAGCAGTACTTC

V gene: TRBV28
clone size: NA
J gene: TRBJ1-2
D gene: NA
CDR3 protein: CASSSHYGYTF
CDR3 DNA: TGTGCCAGCAGTTCTCACTATGGCTACACCTTC

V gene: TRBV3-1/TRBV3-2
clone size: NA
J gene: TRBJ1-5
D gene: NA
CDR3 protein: CASSQDGGVGNQPQHF
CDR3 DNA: TGTGCCAGCAGCCAAGATGGGGGGGTAGGGAATCAGCCCCAGCATTTT

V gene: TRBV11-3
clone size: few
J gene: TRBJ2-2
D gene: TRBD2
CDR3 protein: CASSQRLARTGELFF
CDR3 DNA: TGTGCCAGCAGCCAACGACTAGCAAGGACCGGGGAGCTGTTTTTT

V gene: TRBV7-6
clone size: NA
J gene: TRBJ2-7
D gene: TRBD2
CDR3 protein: CASSYLAGEGYEQYF
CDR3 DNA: TGTGCCAGCAGCTATCTAGCGGGAGAAGGGTACGAGCAGTACTTC

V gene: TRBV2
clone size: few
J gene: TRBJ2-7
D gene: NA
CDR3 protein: CASSKEAYEQYF
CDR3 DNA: TGTGCCAGCAGTAAGGAAGCGTACGAGCAGTACTTC

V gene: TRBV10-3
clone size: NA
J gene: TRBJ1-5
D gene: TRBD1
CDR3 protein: CAIITNDRAQPNQPQHF
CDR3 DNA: TGTGCCATCATTACCAATGACAGGGCCCAGCCTAATCAGCCCCAGCATTTT

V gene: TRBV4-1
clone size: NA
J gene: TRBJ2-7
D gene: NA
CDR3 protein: CASSQASSSYEQYF
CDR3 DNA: TGCGCCAGCAGCCAAGCGAGTTCCTCCTACGAGCAGTACTTC

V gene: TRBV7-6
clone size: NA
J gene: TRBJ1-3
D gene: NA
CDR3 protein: CASSLAQGGKGNTIYF
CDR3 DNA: TGTGCCAGCAGCTTAGCCCAGGGAGGAAAAGGAAACACCATATATTTT

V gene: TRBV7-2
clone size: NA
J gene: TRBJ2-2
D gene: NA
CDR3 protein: CASSLGQSNTGELFF
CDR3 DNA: TGTGCCAGCAGCTTAGGACAGTCGAACACCGGGGAGCTGTTTTTT

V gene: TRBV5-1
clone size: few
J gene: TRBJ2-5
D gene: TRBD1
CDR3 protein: CASSVGGAETQYF
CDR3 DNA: TGCGCCAGCTCTGTAGGGGGCGCAGAGACCCAGTACTTC

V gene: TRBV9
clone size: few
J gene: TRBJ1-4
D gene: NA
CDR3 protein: CASSDRTTNEKLFF
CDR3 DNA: TGTGCCAGCAGTGACAGGACCACTAATGAAAAACTGTTTTTT

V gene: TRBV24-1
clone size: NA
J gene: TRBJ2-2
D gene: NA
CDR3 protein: CATSDLGNTGELFF
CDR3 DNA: TGTGCCACCAGTGATCTAGGGAACACCGGGGAGCTGTTTTTT

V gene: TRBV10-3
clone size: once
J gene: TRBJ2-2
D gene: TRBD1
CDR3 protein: CAISGTATGELFF
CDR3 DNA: TGTGCCATCAGCGGGACAGCAACCGGGGAGCTGTTTTTT

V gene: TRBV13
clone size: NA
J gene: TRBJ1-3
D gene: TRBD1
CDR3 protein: CASSLGTGGLSGNTIYF
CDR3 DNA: TGTGCCAGCAGCCTTGGGACAGGGGGTCTCTCTGGAAACACCATATATTTT

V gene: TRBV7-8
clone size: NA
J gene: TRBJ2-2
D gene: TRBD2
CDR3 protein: CAIVQREFTGELFF
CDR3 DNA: TGTGCCATCGTACAGCGGGAGTTCACCGGGGAGCTGTTTTTT

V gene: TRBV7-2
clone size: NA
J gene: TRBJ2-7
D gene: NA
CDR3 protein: CASSLGVADLFYEQYF
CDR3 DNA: TGTGCCAGCAGCTTAGGCGTAGCGGACCTCTTCTACGAGCAGTACTTC

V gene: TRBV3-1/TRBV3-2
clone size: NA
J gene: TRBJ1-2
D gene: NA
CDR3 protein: CASSQGGENGYTF
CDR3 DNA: TGTGCCAGCAGCCAAGGCGGGGAGAACGGCTACACCTTC

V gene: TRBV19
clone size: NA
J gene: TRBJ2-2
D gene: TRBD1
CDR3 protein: CASSIDRQGFDFGELFF
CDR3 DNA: TGTGCCAGTAGTATAGATCGACAGGGCTTTGATTTCGGGGAGCTGTTTTTT

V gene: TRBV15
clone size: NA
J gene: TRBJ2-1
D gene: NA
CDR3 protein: CATRVPGSSYNEQFF
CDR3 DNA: TGTGCCACCCGAGTACCGGGGAGCTCCTACAATGAGCAGTTCTTC

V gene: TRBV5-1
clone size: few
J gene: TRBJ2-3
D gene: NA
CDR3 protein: CASSLEQGGADTQYF
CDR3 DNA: TGCGCCAGCAGCTTGGAGCAGGGTGGCGCAGATACGCAGTATTTT

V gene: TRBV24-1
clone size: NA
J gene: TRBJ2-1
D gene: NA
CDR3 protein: CATSDLGHSGNEQFF
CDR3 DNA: TGTGCCACCAGTGATTTGGGTCATAGTGGCAATGAGCAGTTCTTC

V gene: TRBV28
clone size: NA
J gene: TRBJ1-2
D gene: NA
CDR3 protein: CASSLFTASDYGYTF
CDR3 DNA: TGTGCCAGCAGTTTATTCACTGCGAGCGACTATGGCTACACCTTC

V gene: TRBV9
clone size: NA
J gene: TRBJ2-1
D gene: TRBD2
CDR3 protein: CASSVVSGIRDEQFF
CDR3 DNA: TGTGCCAGCAGCGTAGTTAGCGGGATTCGAGATGAGCAGTTCTTC

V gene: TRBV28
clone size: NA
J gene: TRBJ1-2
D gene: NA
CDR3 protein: CASNAGSYYGYTF
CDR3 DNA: TGTGCCAGCAACGCCGGGAGCTACTATGGCTACACCTTC